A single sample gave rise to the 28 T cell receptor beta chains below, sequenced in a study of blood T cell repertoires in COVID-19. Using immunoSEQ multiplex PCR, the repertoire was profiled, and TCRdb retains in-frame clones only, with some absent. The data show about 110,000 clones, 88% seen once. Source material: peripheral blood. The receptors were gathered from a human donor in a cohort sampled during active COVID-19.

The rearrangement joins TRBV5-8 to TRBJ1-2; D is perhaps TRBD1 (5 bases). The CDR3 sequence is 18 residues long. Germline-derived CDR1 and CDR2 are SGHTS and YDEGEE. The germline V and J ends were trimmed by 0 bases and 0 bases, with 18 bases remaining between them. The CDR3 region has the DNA TGTGCCAGCAGCTTGGAAATTCGGTTCGACAGAGCTAACTATGGCTACACCTTC. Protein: CASSLEIRFDRANYGYTF.

This CDR3 reads CATGQGDTGELFF. CDR3 DNA sequence: TGTGCCACCGGACAGGGAGACACCGGGGAGCTGTTTTTT. This chain connects TRBV14 to TRBJ2-2; 8 bases agree with TRBD1. Trimming took 10 bases from V and 3 from J; bases not matched to a gene: 4. Looked up from germline, CDR1 is SGHDN and CDR2 is FVKESK. This CDR3 spans 13 amino acids.

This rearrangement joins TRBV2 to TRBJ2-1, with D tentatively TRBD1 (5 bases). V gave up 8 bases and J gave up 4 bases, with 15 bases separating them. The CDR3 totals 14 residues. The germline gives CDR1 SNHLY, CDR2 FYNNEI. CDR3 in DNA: TGTGCCAGCCAATCGTCACAGGCATACAATGAGCAGTTCTTC. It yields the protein CASQSSQAYNEQFF.

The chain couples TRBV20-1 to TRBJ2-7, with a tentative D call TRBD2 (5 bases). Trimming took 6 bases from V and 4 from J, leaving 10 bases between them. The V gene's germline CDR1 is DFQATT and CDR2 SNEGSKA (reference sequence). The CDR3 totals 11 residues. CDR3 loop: CSARRDYEQYF. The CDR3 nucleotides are TGCAGTGCCCGCCGGGATTACGAGCAGTACTTC.

The CDR3 bases are TGTGCCAGCAGCTTGGTACAGGGCTGGTATGGCTACACCTTC. It yields the protein CASSLVQGWYGYTF. V gene TRBV5-6 combines with J gene TRBJ1-2, with TRBD1 as a possible D gene (6 bases). The CDR3 sequence is 14 residues long. Looked up from germline, CDR1 is SGHDT and CDR2 is YYEEEE. V was pared by 0 bases and J by 5 bases, with 11 bases between.

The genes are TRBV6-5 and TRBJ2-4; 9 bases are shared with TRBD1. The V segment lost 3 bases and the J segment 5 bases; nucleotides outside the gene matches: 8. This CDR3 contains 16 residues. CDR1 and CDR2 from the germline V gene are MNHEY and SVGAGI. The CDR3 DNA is TGTGCCAGCAGTTATACCGGGACAGGGTCCCAAAACATTCAGTACTTC. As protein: CASSYTGTGSQNIQYF.

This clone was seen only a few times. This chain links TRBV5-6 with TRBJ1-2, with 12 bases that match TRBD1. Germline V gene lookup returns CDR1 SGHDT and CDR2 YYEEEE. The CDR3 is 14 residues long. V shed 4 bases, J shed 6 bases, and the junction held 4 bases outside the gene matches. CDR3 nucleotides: TGTGCCAGCAGCGCCGGGACAGGGGGCCATGGCTACACCTTC. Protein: CASSAGTGGHGYTF.

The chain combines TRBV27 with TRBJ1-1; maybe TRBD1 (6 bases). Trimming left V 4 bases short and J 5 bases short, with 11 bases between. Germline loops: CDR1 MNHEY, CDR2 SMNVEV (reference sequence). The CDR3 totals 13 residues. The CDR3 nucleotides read TGTGCCAGCAGTTCTACAGGGCCGACTGAAGCTTTCTTT. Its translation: CASSSTGPTEAFF.

The CDR3 region is CASSTTSGSLNEQFF. CDR3 nucleotides: TGTGCCAGCAGCACGACTAGCGGGAGCTTGAATGAGCAGTTCTTC. The genes are TRBV9 and TRBJ2-1, with 12 bases fitting TRBD2. Germline V gene lookup returns CDR1 SGDLS and CDR2 YYNGEE. The CDR3 length is 15 residues. V lost 4 bases and J lost 7; bases outside the gene matches: 6.

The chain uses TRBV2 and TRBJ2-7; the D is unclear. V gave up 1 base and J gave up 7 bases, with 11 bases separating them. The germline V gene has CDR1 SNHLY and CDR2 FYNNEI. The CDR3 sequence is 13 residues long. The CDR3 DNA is TGTGCCAGCAGTGAAGTTGAGGTTTGGGAGCAGTACTTC. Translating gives CASSEVEVWEQYF.

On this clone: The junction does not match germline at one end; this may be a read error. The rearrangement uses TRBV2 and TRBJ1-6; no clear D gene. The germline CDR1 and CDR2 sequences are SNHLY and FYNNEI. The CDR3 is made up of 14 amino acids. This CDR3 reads CASSGAGFESPLYF. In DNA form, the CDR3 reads TGTGCCAGCAGTGGGGCAGGCTTTGAGTCACCCCTCTACTTT.

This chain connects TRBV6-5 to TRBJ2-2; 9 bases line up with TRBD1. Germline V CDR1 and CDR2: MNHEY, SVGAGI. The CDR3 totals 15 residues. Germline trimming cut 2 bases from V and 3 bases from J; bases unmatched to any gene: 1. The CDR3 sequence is CASSYGTGYTGELFF. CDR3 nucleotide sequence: TGTGCCAGCAGTTACGGGACAGGGTACACCGGGGAGCTGTTTTTT.

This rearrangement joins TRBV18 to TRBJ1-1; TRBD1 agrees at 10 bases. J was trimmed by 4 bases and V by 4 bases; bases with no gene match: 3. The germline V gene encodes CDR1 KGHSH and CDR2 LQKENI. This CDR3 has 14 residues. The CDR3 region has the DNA TGTGCCAGCTCACTTGGACAGGGGGGCACTGAAGCTTTCTTT. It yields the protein CASSLGQGGTEAFF.

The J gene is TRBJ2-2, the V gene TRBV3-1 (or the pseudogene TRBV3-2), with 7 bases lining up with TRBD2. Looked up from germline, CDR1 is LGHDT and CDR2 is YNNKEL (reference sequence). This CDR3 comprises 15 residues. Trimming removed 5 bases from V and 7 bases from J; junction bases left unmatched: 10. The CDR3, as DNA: TGTGCCAGCAGCTTGGGAGGGAGGGCCGGCGGGGAGCTGTTTTTT. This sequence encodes CASSLGGRAGGELFF.

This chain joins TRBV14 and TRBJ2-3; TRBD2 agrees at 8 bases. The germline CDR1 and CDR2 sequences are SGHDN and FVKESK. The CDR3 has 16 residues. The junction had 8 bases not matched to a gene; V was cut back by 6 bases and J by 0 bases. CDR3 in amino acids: CASSTWREESTDTQYF. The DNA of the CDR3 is TGTGCCAGCAGTACCTGGCGGGAGGAGAGCACAGATACGCAGTATTTT.

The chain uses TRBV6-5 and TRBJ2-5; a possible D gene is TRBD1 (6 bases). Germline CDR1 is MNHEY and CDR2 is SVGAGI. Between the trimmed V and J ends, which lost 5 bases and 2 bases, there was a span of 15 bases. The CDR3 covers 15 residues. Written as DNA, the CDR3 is TGTGCCAGCAGTCCCGGGACAACTCTACAAGAGACCCAGTACTTC. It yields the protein CASSPGTTLQETQYF.

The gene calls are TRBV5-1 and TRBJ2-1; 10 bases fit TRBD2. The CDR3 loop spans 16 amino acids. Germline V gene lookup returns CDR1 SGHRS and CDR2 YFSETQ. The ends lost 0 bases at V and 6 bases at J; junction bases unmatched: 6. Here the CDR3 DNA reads TGCGCCAGCAGCTTGGATGGGACTAGCGCTGGCAATGAGCAGTTCTTC. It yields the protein CASSLDGTSAGNEQFF. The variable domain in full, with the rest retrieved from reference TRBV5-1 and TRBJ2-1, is KAGVTQTPRYLIKTRGQQVTLSCSPISGHRSVSWYQQTPGQGLQFLFEYFSETQRNKGNFPGRFSGRQFSNSRSEMNVSTLELGDSALYLCASSLDGTSAGNEQFFGPGTRLTVL.

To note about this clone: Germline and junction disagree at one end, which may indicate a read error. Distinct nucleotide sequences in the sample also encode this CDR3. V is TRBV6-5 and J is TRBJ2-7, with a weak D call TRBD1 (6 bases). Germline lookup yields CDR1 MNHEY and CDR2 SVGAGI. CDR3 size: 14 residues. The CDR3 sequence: CASSYSRGSHEQYF. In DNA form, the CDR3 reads TGTGCCAGCAGTTACTCCAGGGGCTCCCACGAGCAGTACTTC.

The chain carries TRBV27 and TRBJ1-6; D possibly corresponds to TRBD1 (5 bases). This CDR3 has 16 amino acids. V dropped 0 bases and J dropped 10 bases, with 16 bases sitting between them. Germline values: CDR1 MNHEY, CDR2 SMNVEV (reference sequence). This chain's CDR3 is CASSLSPGPISSPLHF. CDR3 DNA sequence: TGTGCCAGCAGTTTATCCCCAGGGCCGATCTCCTCACCCCTCCACTTT.

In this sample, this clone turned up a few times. The DNA of the CDR3 is TGTGCCAGCAGCCGCCAGGGACTAGGCACAGATACGCAGTATTTT. Its protein is CASSRQGLGTDTQYF. V gene TRBV7-3 combines with J gene TRBJ2-3; 8 bases are shared with TRBD2. CDR3 length: 15 residues. Losses at the gene ends were 5 bases for V and 1 base for J; bases not matched to a gene: 5. Germline CDR1 SGHTA, CDR2 FQGTGA.

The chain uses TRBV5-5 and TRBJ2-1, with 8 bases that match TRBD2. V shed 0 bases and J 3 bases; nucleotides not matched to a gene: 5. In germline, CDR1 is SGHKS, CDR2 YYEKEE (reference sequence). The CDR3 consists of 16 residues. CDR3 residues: CASSLVTSGVYNEQFF. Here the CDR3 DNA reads TGTGCCAGCAGCTTGGTTACTAGCGGAGTCTACAATGAGCAGTTCTTC.

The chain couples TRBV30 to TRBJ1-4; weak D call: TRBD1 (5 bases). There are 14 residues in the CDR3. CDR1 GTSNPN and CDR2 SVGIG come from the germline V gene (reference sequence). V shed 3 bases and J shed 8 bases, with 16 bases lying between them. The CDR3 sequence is CAWSHLGGREKLFF. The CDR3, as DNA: TGTGCCTGGAGCCACCTGGGGGGAAGGGAAAAACTGTTTTTT.

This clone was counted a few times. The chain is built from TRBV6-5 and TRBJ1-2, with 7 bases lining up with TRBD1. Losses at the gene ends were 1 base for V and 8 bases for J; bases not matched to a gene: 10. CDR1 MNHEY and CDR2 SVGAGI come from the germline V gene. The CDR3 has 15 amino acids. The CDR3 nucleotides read TGTGCCAGCAGTTACTACCGAACAGGGGTTGGCGGCTACACCTTC. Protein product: CASSYYRTGVGGYTF.

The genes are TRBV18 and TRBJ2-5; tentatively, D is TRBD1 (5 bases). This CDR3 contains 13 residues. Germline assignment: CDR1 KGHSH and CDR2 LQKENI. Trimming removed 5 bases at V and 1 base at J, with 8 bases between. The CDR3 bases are TGTGCCAGCTCAGGACAAAGCCAAGAGACCCAGTACTTC. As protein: CASSGQSQETQYF. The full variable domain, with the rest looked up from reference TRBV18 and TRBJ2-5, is NAGVMQNPRHLVRRRGQEARLRCSPMKGHSHVYWYRQLPEEGLKFMVYLQKENIIDESGMPKERFSAEFPKEGPSILRIQQVVRGDSAAYFCASSGQSQETQYFGPGTRLLVL.

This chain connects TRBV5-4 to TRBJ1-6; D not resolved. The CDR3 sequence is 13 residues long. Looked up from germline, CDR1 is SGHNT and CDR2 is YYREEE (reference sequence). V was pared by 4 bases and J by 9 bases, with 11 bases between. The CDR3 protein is CASSSWTSSPLHF. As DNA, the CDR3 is TGTGCCAGCAGCAGTTGGACTTCTTCACCCCTCCACTTT.

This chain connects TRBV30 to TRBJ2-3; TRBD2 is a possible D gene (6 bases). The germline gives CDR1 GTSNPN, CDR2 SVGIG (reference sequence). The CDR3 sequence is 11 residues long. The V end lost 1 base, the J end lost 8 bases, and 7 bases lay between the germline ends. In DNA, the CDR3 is TGTGCCTGGAGTGGGAGGGGTACGCAGTATTTT. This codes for CAWSGRGTQYF.

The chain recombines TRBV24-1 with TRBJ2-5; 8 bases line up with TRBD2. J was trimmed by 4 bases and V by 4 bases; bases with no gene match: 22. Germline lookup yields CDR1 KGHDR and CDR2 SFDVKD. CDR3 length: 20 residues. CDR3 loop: CATSEGFLGGGRGIGETQYF. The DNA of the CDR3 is TGTGCCACCAGTGAGGGCTTTCTTGGCGGGGGGCGAGGGATTGGAGAGACCCAGTACTTC.

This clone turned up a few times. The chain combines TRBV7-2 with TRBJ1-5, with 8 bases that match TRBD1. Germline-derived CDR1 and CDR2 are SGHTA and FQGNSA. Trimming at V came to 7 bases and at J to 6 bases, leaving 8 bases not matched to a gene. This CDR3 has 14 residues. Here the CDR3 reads CASTLGQGGQPQHF. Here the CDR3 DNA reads TGTGCCAGCACCCTTGGACAGGGCGGTCAGCCCCAGCATTTT.